These T cell receptor beta chains were read from a single sample in a study of cytomegalovirus exposure and HLA in healthy donors. Using immunoSEQ multiplex PCR, the repertoire was profiled, and TCRdb retains in-frame clones only, with some absent. In the table there are around 180,000 clones, around 79% of which are singletons. Sequencing was done on a sample of PBMCs. These receptor sequences come from a woman aged 50 to 60 in good health and CMV-seronegative. Both conserved end residues are part of each CDR3. The order of the fields is V gene, CDR3 length, CDR3 protein.

TRBV7-9 | 16 | CASSSQGGGAKNIQYF
TRBV12-5 | 14 | CASASDRGNSPLHF
TRBV5-6 | 13 | CASSLTGFYEQYF
TRBV28 | 12 | CASSLGGAPQHF
TRBV5-6 | 19 | CASSLRRGYGGNYNSPLHF
TRBV27 | 16 | CASALASGGAGDTQYF
TRBV29-1 | 16 | CSVGDTMGRLTGELFF
TRBV2 | 14 | CASSAVTRTDTQYF
TRBV9 | 17 | CASSAHPWGGQATEAFF
TRBV7-2 | 16 | CASSLGPAGGPYEQYF
TRBV5-4 | 17 | CASSTFVGQLNTGELFF
TRBV19 | 16 | CASSDPPRKGAYGYTF
TRBV7-9 | 14 | CASSLGTGFYEQYF
TRBV6-5 | 14 | CASSYRGRDNEQFF
TRBV4-1 | 15 | CASSQDVQSNYGYTF
TRBV27 | 15 | CASSLSSGGAYEQYF
TRBV2 | 14 | CASRGTLLTGELFF
TRBV5-1 | 14 | CASSSERQAYGYTF
TRBV4-1 | 18 | CASSQEGDSWNSNQPQHF
TRBV29-1 | 14 | CSVGQGAANEKLFF
TRBV7-8 | 14 | CASSLRNREQPQHF
TRBV9 | 14 | CASSNPGTAYEQYF
TRBV30 | 14 | CAWSTQPGNYGYTF
TRBV5-1 | 14 | CASSLDAIAGVQFF
TRBV19 | 16 | CASSNTWTGSNQPQHF
TRBV29-1 | 11 | CSVGLTGELFF
TRBV6-5 | 15 | CASSYSGTASEKLFF
TRBV6-1 | 15 | CASTLGLQIEETQYF
TRBV7-2 | 13 | CASSPRSNTEAFF
TRBV11-2 | 14 | CASSLDGGDYGYTF
TRBV4-2 | 18 | CASSPERRTSGLQETQYF
TRBV7-2 | 14 | CASSATGASYEQYF
TRBV7-2 | 14 | CASSLRHPQETQYF
TRBV7-9 | 14 | CASSFQETYYGYTF
TRBV5-6 | 16 | CASSWETSGSADTQYF
TRBV13 | 17 | CATRGTPRGATNEKLFF
TRBV6-5 | 15 | CASKPYGRESGELFF
TRBV28 | 17 | CASSLFSKGGQNYGYTF
TRBV4-2 | 17 | CASSQDPSPLGGYGYTF
TRBV5-4 | 14 | CASSIGVGNTEAFF
TRBV19 | 15 | CASSPQTGGGTEAFF
TRBV27 | 13 | CASRMTGGYEQYF
TRBV7-2 | 14 | CASSFEYSGNTIYF
TRBV18 | 12 | CASSRTEETQYF
TRBV2 | 14 | CASSGTGISYEQYF
TRBV5-1 | 14 | CASSSSGVSDGYTF
TRBV6-5 | 15 | CASSKDRGRGNTIYF
TRBV30 | 14 | CAWSPGATQETQYF
TRBV6-5 | 14 | CASSDLRGGGPQHF
TRBV18 | 15 | CASSPGQGASGELFF
TRBV5-1 | 16 | CASSLMVQGLYNEQFF
TRBV7-9 | 18 | CASSLEKLAGESSYEQYF
TRBV25-1 | 17 | CASSERGDRLANYGYTF